The 21 T cell receptor beta chains given below trace back to one sample, sequenced in a study of response to subunit inactivated influenza vaccine. From the RT-PCR reads, TCRdb called clonotypes with MiXCR, one entry per CDR3 protein. The sample includes 590,000 or so distinct CDR3 sequences, 14% of them seen just once. This sample comprised PBMCs from blood, obtained 14 days before vaccination. Receptor source: a man aged 45 to 65 who received an inactivated influenza vaccine.

This clonotype occurred a few times. V is TRBV19 and J is TRBJ1-2; TRBD1 matches at 9 bases. V lost 3 bases to trimming and J lost 8 bases; unmatched junction nucleotides: 16. The CDR3 sequence is 17 residues long. The germline gives CDR1 LNHDA, CDR2 SQIVND (reference sequence). The DNA for the CDR3 is TGTGCCAGTAGTATCCTCGGACAGGGGCTCCTCGGGAGAGGCTACACCTTC. Translating it yields CASSILGQGLLGRGYTF.

The rearrangement uses TRBV4-2 and TRBJ2-3; D remains unclear. The V end lost 2 bases, the J end lost 0 bases, and 9 bases lay between the germline ends. This CDR3 comprises 15 residues. In germline, CDR1 is LGHNA, CDR2 YNFKEQ. DNA for the CDR3: TGTGCCAGCAGCCAATTGGGTTCCAGCACAGATACGCAGTATTTT. Protein sequence: CASSQLGSSTDTQYF.

The genes are TRBV12-3 or TRBV12-4 and TRBJ1-4, with a weak D call TRBD1 (6 bases). The CDR3 is 14 amino acids. The ends were cut back, 3 bases at V and 8 bases at J, with 13 bases in the middle. The CDR3 region is CASSFEGDREKLFF. The CDR3 bases are TGTGCCAGCAGTTTCGAAGGTGACAGGGAAAAACTGTTTTTT.

This clonotype was observed a few times. This sequence joins TRBV29-1 and TRBJ2-1; D remains unclear. V lost 2 bases and J lost 4, with 15 bases in between. Germline lookup yields CDR1 SQVTM and CDR2 ANQGSEA. This CDR3 region has 15 residues. As DNA, the CDR3 is TGCAGCGTTGAAATGTCTTCCTTAGGTTACAATGAGCAGTTCTTC. Protein: CSVEMSSLGYNEQFF.

V gene TRBV5-1 combines with J gene TRBJ2-5; TRBD1 is a possible D gene (6 bases). The CDR3 is made up of 14 amino acids. CDR1 and CDR2 from the germline V gene are SGHRS and YFSETQ. Trimming removed 4 bases at V and 5 bases at J, with 15 bases between. The CDR3 loop is CASSRTAFGETQYF. CDR3 in DNA: TGCGCCAGCAGCAGGACAGCTTTCGGGGAGACCCAGTACTTC.

This clonotype has at least ten counts. The chain joins TRBV6-5 to TRBJ2-4; 8 nucleotides align to TRBD1. Germline V gene lookup returns CDR1 MNHEY and CDR2 SVGAGI. The CDR3 spans 20 residues. Trimming removed 10 bases from V and 2 bases from J; junction bases left unmatched: 25. Written as DNA, the CDR3 is TGTGCCAACCCACCCTCGAGTTCGACAGGGGAGAAATGTCCCAAAAACATTCAGTACTTC. Its protein product is CANPPSSSTGEKCPKNIQYF.

The gene calls are TRBV6-2 or TRBV6-3 and TRBJ2-1, with unresolved D. The CDR3 has 15 residues. V was pared by 2 bases and J by 1 base, with 9 bases between. Germline V gene data show CDR1 as MNHEY and CDR2 as SVGEGT. The CDR3 here is CASSYGIASYNEQFF. CDR3 coding DNA: TGTGCCAGCAGTTACGGAATAGCATCCTACAATGAGCAGTTCTTC.

The chain uses TRBV7-9 and TRBJ1-2, with D possibly matching TRBD1 (5 bases). CDR1 is SEHNR and CDR2 is FQNEAQ in the germline V gene (reference sequence). The CDR3 runs 15 residues. V gave up 0 bases and J gave up 8 bases, with 16 bases separating them. CDR3 in DNA: TGTGCCAGCAGCTTAGCGGACACGGAATTAGGAGGCTACACCTTC. This translates into CASSLADTELGGYTF.

The chain links TRBV6-1 to TRBJ2-5; no clear D. The CDR3 runs 14 residues. Germline V lookup: CDR1 MNHNS, CDR2 SASEGT. V lost 10 bases to trimming and J lost 5 bases, with 20 bases between them. The CDR3 spells CATSWAVNEETQYF. Written as DNA, the CDR3 is TGTGCCACCTCATGGGCGGTAAACGAGGAGACCCAGTACTTC.

The chain recombines TRBV25-1 with TRBJ1-2, with D maybe TRBD1 (5 bases). The germline V and J ends were trimmed by 4 bases and 5 bases, with 17 bases remaining between them. Germline CDR1 reads MGHDK; CDR2 reads SYGVNS. This CDR3 has 15 amino acids. This chain's CDR3 is CASSVMGLGIYGYTF. CDR3 nucleotides: TGTGCCAGCAGTGTCATGGGACTCGGGATATATGGCTACACCTTC.

The chain has TRBV7-7 and TRBJ2-1, with 7 bases aligning to TRBD2. Per the germline V gene, CDR1 is SSHAT and CDR2 is FNYEAQ (reference sequence). V lost 4 bases and J lost 3; bases outside the gene matches: 12. CDR3 size: 17 residues. The CDR3 region has the DNA TGTGCCAGCAGCTCCCTTTTCCGGGAGGACCGCTACAATGAGCAGTTCTTC. Its translation: CASSSLFREDRYNEQFF. Supplemented by reference TRBV7-7 and TRBJ2-1, the full variable domain reads GAGVSQSPRYKVTKRGQDVTLRCDPISSHATLYWYQQALGQGPEFLTYFNYEAQPDKSGLPSDRFSAERPEGSISTLTIQRTEQRDSAMYRCASSSLFREDRYNEQFFGPGTRLTVL.

V and J are TRBV14 and TRBJ2-3; 7 bases are shared with TRBD1. V lost 4 bases to trimming and J lost 2 bases; unmatched junction nucleotides: 6. CDR3 size: 15 residues. Per germline, CDR1 SGHDN and CDR2 FVKESK. The CDR3 loop is CASSPGTAVTDTQYF. CDR3 sequence (DNA): TGTGCCAGCAGCCCTGGGACAGCCGTCACAGATACGCAGTATTTT.

This clonotype was seen a few times. The V and J genes are TRBV29-1 and TRBJ1-1; D is uncertain. The CDR3 loop spans 16 amino acids. V gave up 6 bases and J gave up 3 bases, with 23 bases separating them. The germline V gene encodes CDR1 SQVTM and CDR2 ANQGSEA. The CDR3 loop reads CSVRAGPRNRDTEAFF. The CDR3 nucleotides read TGCAGCGTCCGCGCAGGACCCCGGAATAGGGACACTGAAGCTTTCTTT.

The J gene is TRBJ2-7, the V gene TRBV27; D is perhaps TRBD2 (6 bases). The CDR3 extends over 16 amino acids. V lost 0 bases to trimming and J lost 1 base, with 13 bases between them. Germline V gives CDR1 MNHEY, CDR2 SMNVEV (reference sequence). The CDR3 bases are TGTGCCAGCAGTTTATCCCCTGGGACTTCGTCCTACGAGCAGTACTTC. This encodes CASSLSPGTSSYEQYF.

This clonotype was recorded many times. V usage is TRBV28 and J usage is TRBJ2-2; no clear D gene. Germline assignment: CDR1 MDHEN and CDR2 SYDVKM. This CDR3 has 12 amino acids. With 5 bases removed from V and 1 base from J, the gap between germline ends came to 2 bases. The CDR3 spells CASSGNTGELFF. CDR3 in DNA: TGTGCCAGCAGTGGGAACACCGGGGAGCTGTTTTTT. Combining the CDR3 with reference TRBV28 and TRBJ2-2 gives the whole variable domain DVKVTQSSRYLVKRTGEKVFLECVQDMDHENMFWYRQDPGLGLRLIYFSYDVKMKEKGDIPEGYSVSREKKERFSLILESASTNQTSMYLCASSGNTGELFFGEGSRLTVL.

This clonotype showed up many times. The chain links TRBV3-1 to TRBJ2-1; D is unclear. The CDR3 contains 15 residues. Deletions cut 0 bases from V and 5 bases from J, with 11 bases between. Germline V lookup: CDR1 LGHDT, CDR2 YNNKEL (reference sequence). This CDR3 is CASSQDRLDDNEQFF. The CDR3 region has the DNA TGTGCCAGCAGCCAAGATCGGCTAGACGACAATGAGCAGTTCTTC.

This clonotype was detected only a few times. The chain has TRBV12-3 or TRBV12-4 and TRBJ1-5, with D perhaps TRBD1 (6 bases). Trimming pared 3 bases from V and 7 bases from J, leaving 13 bases between. CDR3 length equals 14 residues. CDR3 sequence (DNA): TGTGCCAGCAGTTTTACGGGGGGCAGCCAGCCCCAGCATTTT. This gives the protein CASSFTGGSQPQHF.

V gene TRBV29-1 combines with J gene TRBJ2-2; D gene ambiguous. V lost 4 bases, J lost 6 bases, and 15 bases lay in between. The CDR3 has 14 amino acids. Germline V lookup: CDR1 SQVTM, CDR2 ANQGSEA. CDR3 DNA sequence: TGCAGCGTTGCCCTGATTGGTCGGGCCGGGGAGCTGTTTTTT. Translation: CSVALIGRAGELFF.

This clonotype has a handful of counts. This chain links TRBV6-1 with TRBJ2-3; 8 nucleotides line up with TRBD2. This CDR3 is built from 15 residues. The germline gives CDR1 MNHNS, CDR2 SASEGT. V lost 10 bases and J lost 0; bases outside the gene matches: 9. CDR3 sequence: CATKNGGASTDTQYF. CDR3 DNA sequence: TGTGCCACCAAAAACGGGGGGGCTAGCACAGATACGCAGTATTTT.

The rearrangement links TRBV20-1 to TRBJ2-7; the match to TRBD2 covers 12 bases. The trim removed 4 bases at V and 2 bases at J, leaving 3 bases unmatched. Germline V lookup: CDR1 DFQATT, CDR2 SNEGSKA (reference sequence). This CDR3 comprises 14 residues. The CDR3 sequence: CSATTSGSPYEQYF. The CDR3 bases are TGCAGTGCTACGACTAGCGGGAGTCCCTACGAGCAGTACTTC.

The chain is built from TRBV24-1 and TRBJ2-2; tentatively, D is TRBD1 (5 bases). The CDR3 is 14 residues long. V gave up 4 bases and J gave up 4 bases, with 9 bases separating them. The germline V gene encodes CDR1 KGHDR and CDR2 SFDVKD. The CDR3 sequence is CATSDEGVTGELFF. Written as DNA, the CDR3 is TGTGCCACCAGTGACGAAGGGGTCACCGGGGAGCTGTTTTTT.